These 26 T cell receptor beta chains originate from one sample sequenced in a study of read filtering for tumor transcriptome and immune sequencing. Molecular barcoded adaptors covering alpha/delta and beta/gamma chains were used on roughly 400 ng RNA. TCRdb reprocessed the reads via MiXCR and lists one record per CDR3 protein. Of roughly 90,000 distinct CDR3 sequences listed, approximately 13% are singletons. The source material was a population of CD138-negative cells sorted from bone marrow. The source is a donor over 35 with multiple myeloma.

This clonotype has at least ten counts. V is TRBV11-2 and J is TRBJ1-1; no clear D gene. CDR1 SGHAT and CDR2 FQNNGV come from the germline V gene. The CDR3 sequence is 13 residues long. Trimming pared 4 bases from V and 0 bases from J, leaving 6 bases between. The CDR3 DNA sequence: TGTGCCAGCAGCTCTAGTTTGAACACTGAAGCTTTCTTT. Protein: CASSSSLNTEAFF.

There are many counts of this clonotype. J is TRBJ1-5 and V is TRBV15; D uncertain. This CDR3 spans 12 amino acids. CDR1 is LNHNV, CDR2 YYDKDF, per germline (reference sequence). Trimming took off 0 bases at V and 7 bases at J, with 4 bases between the two ends. Here the CDR3 reads CATSRDSQPQHF. The DNA for the CDR3 is TGTGCCACCAGCAGAGACTCGCAGCCCCAGCATTTT.

In its sample, this clonotype was seen many times. This chain links TRBV5-1 with TRBJ2-5, with TRBD2 identical over 14 bases. V shed 4 bases and J 5 bases; nucleotides not matched to a gene: 10. In germline, CDR1 is SGHRS, CDR2 YFSETQ. The CDR3 loop spans 17 amino acids. CDR3 nucleotide sequence: TGCGCCAGCAGCGCCCGGGGACTAGCGGGAGAGGTGGAGACCCAGTACTTC. This gives the protein CASSARGLAGEVETQYF.

This clonotype was counted many times. The V and J genes are TRBV20-1 and TRBJ2-7, with D possibly matching TRBD1 (6 bases). Looked up from germline, CDR1 is DFQATT and CDR2 is SNEGSKA (reference sequence). The CDR3 is 13 residues long. With 1 base removed from V and 6 bases from J, the gap between germline ends came to 13 bases. This chain's CDR3 is CSARVQGFREQYF. CDR3 coding DNA: TGCAGTGCTAGAGTACAGGGATTCCGCGAGCAGTACTTC.

This clonotype was seen repeatedly, ten times or more. V gene TRBV5-1 combines with J gene TRBJ1-1; D is undetermined. This CDR3 has 12 amino acids. Germline loops: CDR1 SGHRS, CDR2 YFSETQ. V lost 4 bases and J lost 6, with 10 bases in between. The CDR3 sequence: CASSASGAEAFF. The DNA of the CDR3 is TGCGCCAGCAGCGCTTCGGGCGCTGAAGCTTTCTTT.

This clonotype was counted at least ten times. The rearrangement links TRBV4-1 to TRBJ2-5; the match to TRBD2 covers 7 bases. Germline values: CDR1 MGHRA, CDR2 YSYEKL. This CDR3 region has 16 residues. V dropped 1 base and J dropped 2; count of bases not matched to a gene: 7. CDR3 sequence (DNA): TGCGCCAGCAGCCAAGCTATAGCGGGTAGACAAGAGACCCAGTACTTC. Its translation: CASSQAIAGRQETQYF.

In regard to this clonotype: It may be a read error: a sequence one base away is much more abundant. This chain uses TRBV12-3 or TRBV12-4 with TRBJ1-1; unclear D gene. The CDR3 loop spans 11 amino acids. V gave up 5 bases and J gave up 8 bases, with 9 bases separating them. The DNA of the CDR3 is TGTGCCAGCAGTCAAATGCAGGAAGCTTTCTTT. This translates into CASSQMQEAFF.

The V gene is TRBV29-1, the J gene TRBJ2-7, with 15 bases lining up with TRBD2. There are 15 residues in the CDR3. J gave up 5 bases and V 0 bases, and 2 bases lay outside the gene matches. Germline loops: CDR1 SQVTM, CDR2 ANQGSEA. CDR3 region: CSVEEGTSGRNEQYF. The CDR3, as DNA: TGCAGCGTTGAAGAGGGGACTAGCGGGAGGAACGAGCAGTACTTC.

This sequence joins TRBV28 and TRBJ1-2, with 8 bases fitting TRBD1. Trimming took 4 bases from V and 0 from J; bases not matched to a gene: 7. Germline lookup yields CDR1 MDHEN and CDR2 SYDVKM. This CDR3 region has 16 residues. CDR3 bases: TGTGCCAGCAGTTCTTCACAGGGGGAAGCTAACTATGGCTACACCTTC. Amino acids: CASSSSQGEANYGYTF.

This clonotype was observed many times. The J gene is TRBJ1-5, the V gene TRBV28; D uncertain. CDR1 and CDR2 (germline): MDHEN, SYDVKM. This CDR3 has 16 amino acids. Trimming pared 7 bases from V and 2 bases from J, leaving 18 bases between. This CDR3 is CASTLGGLSGNQPQHF. DNA for the CDR3: TGTGCCAGCACCCTGGGAGGGTTGTCGGGCAATCAGCCCCAGCATTTT.

This clonotype has at least ten counts. The V gene is TRBV5-1, the J gene TRBJ1-1; no firm D call. This CDR3 spans 14 amino acids. Germline V gene data show CDR1 as SGHRS and CDR2 as YFSETQ. Trimming shortened V by 0 bases and J by 5 bases, and 11 bases separated the two germline ends. The CDR3 coding sequence is TGCGCCAGCAGCTTGGCGGGTGATGAGACTGAAGCTTTCTTT. This translates into CASSLAGDETEAFF.

This clonotype was detected many times. The CDR3 DNA follows: TGTGCCAGCAGTTACCCAGGGACTAGCGGGACGAACACCGGGGAGCTGTTTTTT. It codes for CASSYPGTSGTNTGELFF. The V gene is TRBV6-2 or TRBV6-3, the J gene TRBJ2-2, with TRBD2 identical over 13 bases. V trimming: 2 bases; J trimming: 0 bases; junction bases outside the gene matches: 3. CDR3 size: 18 residues. Germline values: CDR1 MNHEY, CDR2 SVGEGT.

This clonotype was counted ten times or more. V gene TRBV6-5 combines with J gene TRBJ2-7; TRBD1 matches at 9 bases. Losses at the gene ends were 2 bases for V and 4 bases for J; bases not matched to a gene: 3. CDR3 length: 14 amino acids. CDR1 MNHEY and CDR2 SVGAGI come from the germline V gene. CDR3 coding DNA: TGTGCCAGCAGTTACGGGACAGGGAGGTACGAGCAGTACTTC. It specifies CASSYGTGRYEQYF.

To note about this clonotype: A single base separates this from a much larger clone, so it may be a read error. The chain carries TRBV19 and TRBJ1-1, with D possibly being TRBD1 (6 bases). The CDR3 loop spans 13 amino acids. CDR1 and CDR2 (germline): LNHDA, SQIVND (reference sequence). CDR3 nucleotides: TGTGCCAGTAGTGGACAGCCGAACACTGAAGCTGTCTTT. Its protein is CASSGQPNTEAVF.

This clonotype was seen at least ten times. The chain uses TRBV29-1 and TRBJ2-1; D unclear. Between the trimmed V and J ends, which lost 7 bases and 4 bases, there was a span of 5 bases. The germline gives CDR1 SQVTM, CDR2 ANQGSEA. The CDR3 has 10 amino acids. CDR3 protein: CSGRYNEQFF. Here the CDR3 DNA reads TGCAGCGGACGATACAATGAGCAGTTCTTC.

This clonotype was found many times. The chain uses TRBV5-1 and TRBJ2-1, with TRBD2 matching 8 bases. Germline loops: CDR1 SGHRS, CDR2 YFSETQ. Unmatched junction bases numbered 4, after V lost 4 bases and J lost 4 bases. CDR3 length: 14 amino acids. For the CDR3, the DNA is TGCGCCAGCAGCGCGGGGGGCGGGTACAATGAGCAGTTCTTC. Its protein product is CASSAGGGYNEQFF.

The sample holds many counts of this clonotype. The chain uses TRBV5-5 and TRBJ2-7; 8 bases line up with TRBD1. This CDR3 contains 15 residues. Germline V gene lookup returns CDR1 SGHKS and CDR2 YYEKEE (reference sequence). V trimming: 6 bases; J trimming: 2 bases; junction bases outside the gene matches: 10. The CDR3 loop reads CASTSYPGQAYEQYF. CDR3 nucleotides: TGTGCCAGCACCTCCTACCCGGGACAGGCCTACGAGCAGTACTTC. The full variable domain, in which reference TRBV5-5 and TRBJ2-7 provide the parts outside the CDR3, is DAGVTQSPTHLIKTRGQQVTLRCSPISGHKSVSWYQQVLGQGPQFIFQYYEKEERGRGNFPDRFSARQFPNYSSELNVNALLLGDSALYLCASTSYPGQAYEQYFGPGTRLTVT.

This clonotype was detected many times. Here the CDR3 DNA reads TGTGCCAGCAGCTTTTATCAGAGTGAGACCCAGTACTTC. Translating gives CASSFYQSETQYF. The chain links TRBV7-9 to TRBJ2-5, with D unresolved. Germline-derived CDR1 and CDR2 are SEHNR and FQNEAQ (reference sequence). This CDR3 is 13 amino acids long. V lost 3 bases, J lost 5 bases, and 10 bases lay in between.

This clonotype was seen repeatedly, ten times or more. This rearrangement joins TRBV6-1 to TRBJ2-4; the D is unclear. The CDR3 length is 14 residues. Per germline, CDR1 MNHNS and CDR2 SASEGT. Trimming left V 2 bases short and J 5 bases short, with 10 bases between. CDR3 loop: CASSEFYRENIQYF. The CDR3 DNA reads TGTGCCAGCAGTGAATTTTACCGGGAAAACATTCAGTACTTC.

At least ten counts were recorded for this clonotype. V is TRBV7-3 and J is TRBJ2-3, with TRBD1 matching 9 bases. Unmatched junction bases numbered 6, after V lost 4 bases and J lost 4 bases. Germline loops: CDR1 SGHTA, CDR2 FQGTGA. The CDR3 has 15 amino acids. The CDR3 DNA follows: TGTGCCAGCAGCTCCCGGGACAGGGACGCAGATACGCAGTATTTT. It encodes CASSSRDRDADTQYF.

The rearrangement links TRBV10-3 to TRBJ2-3; possibly TRBD1 for D (5 bases). Trimming removed 5 bases at V and 2 bases at J, with 11 bases between. The CDR3 has 14 amino acids. CDR1 and CDR2 from the germline V gene are ENHRY and SYGVKD. The CDR3 protein is CAISWAGPTDTQYF. The CDR3 DNA reads as TGTGCCATCAGTTGGGCAGGGCCCACAGATACGCAGTATTTT.

As concerns this clonotype: A much more abundant neighbour one base away suggests this may be a read error. The CDR3 here is CASGVGRRLRADQGTQYF. The CDR3, as DNA: TGTGCCAGCGGCGTGGGCAGGCGACTACGAGCCGACCAAGGGACCCAGTACTTC. The J gene is TRBJ2-5, the V gene TRBV25-1; weak D call: TRBD2 (5 bases). The germline gives CDR1 MGHDK, CDR2 SYGVNS. CDR3 length: 18 amino acids.

In this sample, this clonotype turned up many times. This chain connects TRBV7-9 to TRBJ2-7; 10 bases are a match to TRBD1. V was clipped by 4 bases and J by 3 bases; unmatched bases: 3. This CDR3 spans 14 amino acids. The V gene's germline CDR1 is SEHNR and CDR2 FQNEAQ (reference sequence). CDR3 region: CASSSGQGNYEQYF. For the CDR3, the DNA is TGTGCCAGCAGCTCGGGACAGGGGAACTACGAGCAGTACTTC.

A word on this clonotype: Since a much larger clone is just one base distant, this may be a read error. The V and J genes are TRBV2 and TRBJ2-5; D not certain. V gave up 4 bases and J gave up 3 bases, with 9 bases separating them. Looked up from germline, CDR1 is SNHLY and CDR2 is FYNNEI. This CDR3 comprises 13 residues. CDR3 nucleotides: TGTGCCAGCAGTGGATGGGAAGAAGAGACCCAGTACTTC. Translating it yields CASSGWEEETQYF. The complete variable domain, with remaining parts taken from reference TRBV2 and TRBJ2-5, reads EPEVTQTPSHQVTQMGQEVILRCVPISNHLYFYWYRQILGQKVEFLVSFYNNEISEKSEIFDDQFSVERPDGSNFTLKIRSTKLEDSAMYFCASSGWEEETQYFGPGTRLLVL.

This clonotype was observed many times. The V gene is TRBV20-1, the J gene TRBJ2-7; the match to TRBD1 covers 7 bases. This CDR3 has 12 residues. The trim removed 5 bases at V and 7 bases at J, leaving 8 bases unmatched. Germline V gives CDR1 DFQATT, CDR2 SNEGSKA (reference sequence). As DNA, the CDR3 is TGCAGTGCTCCCGACAGGGTCGGGGAGCAGTACTTC. Translated, it gives CSAPDRVGEQYF.

There are a few counts of this clonotype. This chain joins TRBV15 and TRBJ2-2; D might be TRBD1 (5 bases). The CDR3 contains 17 residues. Between the trimmed V and J ends, which lost 5 bases and 1 base, there was a span of 17 bases. The V gene's germline CDR1 is LNHNV and CDR2 YYDKDF (reference sequence). CDR3 protein: CATSSPRGRVNTGELFF. The CDR3, as DNA: TGTGCCACCAGCTCCCCCCGTGGCAGGGTGAACACCGGGGAGCTGTTTTTT.